This T cell receptor beta chain was documented in a study of vaccination and CD4 T cells after COVID-19. Treatment specified: roughly 10-day PBMC culture with coronavirus spike peptide pools or control peptides (ViraFEST assay). CD4+ T cells of the unexposed donor were collected before the COVID-19 pandemic (2011-2018). Turning to this clonotype: Its antigen remains unknown.

This CDR3 spans 15 amino acids. The germline V and J ends were trimmed by 0 bases and 3 bases, with 12 bases remaining between them. The germline CDR1 and CDR2 sequences are LNHDA and SQIVND (reference sequence). The Oncomine TCR Beta short-read assay generated sequence data from the DNA of cultured CD4+ T cells. A single record per CDR3 protein comes from TCRdb applying MiXCR to the PCR reads. Altogether more than 6,500 distinct CDR3 sequences are present, around half being singletons, with the ten largest covering under 40%. Sequencing input: CD4+ T cells from blood, cultured in vitro. The clonotype originates from a human donor in good health. The chain links TRBV19 to TRBJ2-7; D remains unclear. The CDR3 DNA reads TGTGCCAGTAGTATAGATCCCGATCTTCGCTACGAGCAGTACTTC. Its protein product is CASSIDPDLRYEQYF.